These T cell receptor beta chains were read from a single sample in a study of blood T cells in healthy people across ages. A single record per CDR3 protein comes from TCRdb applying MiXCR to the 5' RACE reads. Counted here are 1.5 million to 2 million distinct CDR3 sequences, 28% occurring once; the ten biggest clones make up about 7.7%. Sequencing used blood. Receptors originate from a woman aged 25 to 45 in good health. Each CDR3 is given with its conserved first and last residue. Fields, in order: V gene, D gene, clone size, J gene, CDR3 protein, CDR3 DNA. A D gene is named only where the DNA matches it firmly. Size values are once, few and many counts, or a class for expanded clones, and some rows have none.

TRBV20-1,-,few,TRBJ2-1,CSAVVRRDDEQFF,TGCAGTGCGGTCGTCCGTCGGGACGATGAGCAGTTCTTC
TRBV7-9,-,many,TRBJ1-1,CASSLAGREAFF,TGTGCCAGCAGCTTAGCAGGTCGTGAAGCTTTCTTT
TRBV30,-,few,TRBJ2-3,CAWTDGAIHTDTQYF,TGTGCCTGGACTGACGGGGCCATTCACACAGATACGCAGTATTTT
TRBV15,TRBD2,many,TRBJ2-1,CATSRDRSGSGNEQFF,TGTGCCACCAGCAGAGATAGGAGCGGGAGTGGGAATGAGCAGTTCTTC
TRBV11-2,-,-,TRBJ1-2,CASSLAVGGYGYTF,TGTGCCAGCAGCTTAGCGGTGGGAGGGTATGGCTACACCTTC
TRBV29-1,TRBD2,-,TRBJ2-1,CSPVRAGLQRSYNEQFF,TGCAGCCCCGTCCGAGCGGGATTGCAACGCTCCTACAATGAGCAGTTCTTC
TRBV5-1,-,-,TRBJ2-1,CASSGDGLSNEQFF,TGCGCCAGCAGCGGGGACGGATTGAGCAATGAGCAGTTCTTC
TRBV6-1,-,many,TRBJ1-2,CASSEFVGGYTF,TGTGCCAGCAGTGAATTTGTGGGAGGCTACACCTTC
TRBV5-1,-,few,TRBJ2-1,CASSFLQGEQFF,TGCGCCAGCAGCTTTCTACAGGGTGAGCAGTTCTTC
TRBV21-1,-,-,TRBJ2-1,CASSKEDFYNEQFF,TGTGCCAGCAGCAAAGAGGACTTCTACAATGAGCAGTTCTTC
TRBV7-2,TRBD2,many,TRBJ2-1,CASSLGLAESYNEQFF,TGTGCCAGCAGCTTAGGGCTAGCGGAGTCCTACAATGAGCAGTTCTTC
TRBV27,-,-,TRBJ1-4,CASRRQVTNEKLFF,TGTGCCAGCCGAAGACAAGTAACTAATGAAAAACTGTTTTTT
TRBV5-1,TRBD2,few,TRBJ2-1,CASMGIAGGLNEQFF,TGCGCCAGCATGGGGATAGCGGGGGGGCTCAATGAGCAGTTCTTC
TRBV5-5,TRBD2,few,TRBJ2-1,CASSWEVAGVSYNEQFF,TGTGCCAGCAGCTGGGAAGTAGCGGGAGTGTCCTACAATGAGCAGTTCTTC
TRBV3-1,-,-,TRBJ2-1,CASSQEGSTYNEQFF,TGTGCCAGCAGCCAAGAAGGGAGCACCTACAATGAGCAGTTCTTC
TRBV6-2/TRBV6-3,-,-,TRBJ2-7,CASRYYEQYF,TGTGCCAGCAGATACTACGAGCAGTACTTC
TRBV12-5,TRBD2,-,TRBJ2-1,CASGLVQAGGAQFF,TGTGCTAGTGGTTTGGTACAAGCGGGAGGGGCGCAGTTCTTC
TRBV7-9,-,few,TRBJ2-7,CASSLVKDSGSYEQYF,TGTGCCAGCAGCTTAGTAAAAGATAGCGGATCCTACGAGCAGTACTTC
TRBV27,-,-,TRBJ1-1,CASGATPGTTEAFF,TGTGCCAGCGGGGCGACACCGGGGACCACTGAAGCTTTCTTT
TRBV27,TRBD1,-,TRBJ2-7,CASSHKGQTYEQYF,TGTGCCAGCAGCCATAAGGGACAGACCTACGAGCAGTACTTC
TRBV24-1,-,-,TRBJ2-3,CATKGAVGDTQYF,TGTGCCACCAAAGGCGCCGTAGGAGATACGCAGTATTTT
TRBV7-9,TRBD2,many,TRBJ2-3,CASSLRGGAADTQYF,TGTGCCAGCAGCCTACGGGGGGGGGCTGCAGATACGCAGTATTTT
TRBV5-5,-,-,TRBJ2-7,CASTKVGSSFTYEQYF,TGTGCCAGCACCAAGGTGGGATCTTCTTTCACCTACGAGCAGTACTTC
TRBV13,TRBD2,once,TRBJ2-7,CASRASGMWNEQYF,TGTGCCAGCAGAGCTAGCGGGATGTGGAATGAGCAGTACTTC
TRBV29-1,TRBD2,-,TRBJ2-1,CSVDPGTSVYNEQFF,TGCAGCGTTGATCCCGGGACTAGTGTCTACAATGAGCAGTTCTTC
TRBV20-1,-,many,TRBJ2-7,CSARHSWTEYEQYF,TGCAGTGCTAGACACTCCTGGACAGAATACGAGCAGTACTTC
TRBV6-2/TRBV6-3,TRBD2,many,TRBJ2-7,CASSDGTSGRWVSYEQYF,TGTGCCAGTTCGGACGGGACTAGCGGGAGATGGGTCTCCTACGAGCAGTACTTC
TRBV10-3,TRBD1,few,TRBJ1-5,CAISGTGGNQPQHF,TGTGCCATCAGTGGTACAGGGGGTAATCAGCCCCAGCATTTT
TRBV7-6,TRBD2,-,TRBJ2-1,CAGSPGLAGGLYEQFF,TGTGCCGGCAGCCCCGGACTAGCGGGGGGGCTCTATGAGCAGTTCTTC
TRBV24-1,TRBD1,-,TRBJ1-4,CATSDWDSESATNEKLFF,TGTGCCACCAGTGATTGGGACAGCGAATCCGCAACTAATGAAAAACTGTTTTTT
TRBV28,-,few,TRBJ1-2,CASTQGLRGSYTF,TGTGCCAGCACCCAGGGACTCCGGGGTAGCTACACCTTC
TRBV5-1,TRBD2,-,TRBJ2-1,CASKRAGGMDEQFF,TGCGCCAGCAAAAGGGCGGGGGGGATGGATGAGCAGTTCTTC
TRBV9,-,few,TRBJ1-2,CASSRTTTQNYGYTF,TGTGCCAGCAGCCGTACGACCACACAAAACTATGGCTACACCTTC
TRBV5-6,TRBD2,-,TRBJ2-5,CASSLGTSGQATQYF,TGTGCCAGCAGTCTCGGGACTAGCGGCCAAGCGACCCAGTACTTC
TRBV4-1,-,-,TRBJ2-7,CASSVGQAGEQYF,TGCGCCAGCAGCGTTGGACAGGCGGGGGAGCAGTACTTC
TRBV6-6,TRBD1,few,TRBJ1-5,CASTKQGAGESPQHF,TGTGCCAGCACAAAACAGGGGGCCGGGGAGTCGCCCCAGCATTTT
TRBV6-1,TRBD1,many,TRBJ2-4,CASRTGEENIQYF,TGTGCCAGCCGGACAGGGGAGGAAAACATTCAGTACTTC
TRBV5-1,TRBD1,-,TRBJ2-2,CASSSGQGITGELFF,TGCGCCAGCAGCTCCGGACAGGGTATTACCGGGGAGCTGTTTTTT
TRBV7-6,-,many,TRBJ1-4,CASSLTPVGTNEKLFF,TGTGCCAGCAGCTTGACCCCCGTGGGGACTAATGAAAAACTGTTTTTT
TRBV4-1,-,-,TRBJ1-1,CASSQDFNSGTKAFF,TGCGCCAGCAGCCAAGATTTTAATTCAGGGACAAAAGCTTTCTTT
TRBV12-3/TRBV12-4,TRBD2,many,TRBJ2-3,CASSLLAASTDTQYF,TGTGCCAGCAGCCTACTAGCGGCGTCCACAGATACGCAGTATTTT
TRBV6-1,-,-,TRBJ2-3,CASSTLEGRGSGDTQYF,TGTGCCAGCAGCACCCTCGAGGGGCGCGGTTCGGGAGATACGCAGTATTTT